This entry describes one T cell receptor (beta chain). This sample is drawn from a study of blood T cell repertoires in COVID-19. The CDR3 covers 15 residues. After removal of 6 bases from V and 7 bases from J, the junction contained 7 bases not matched to a gene. Germline CDR1 is MNHNY and CDR2 is SVGAGI (reference sequence). The protocol was immunoSEQ multiplex PCR, while the TCRdb copy is restricted to in-frame clones and leaves out a portion. The table has a few hundred thousand clones, more than 75% seen once. The clonotype comes from a woman between 45 and 60 years old who had been exposed to COVID-19. V usage is TRBV6-6 and J usage is TRBJ1-4; 11 positions match TRBD1. The sample consisted of PBMCs or T cells enriched from blood (not recorded which). The CDR3 region is CASRTGQGAGEKLFF. CDR3 in DNA: TGTGCCAGCAGAACCGGACAGGGGGCTGGTGAAAAACTGTTTTTT.